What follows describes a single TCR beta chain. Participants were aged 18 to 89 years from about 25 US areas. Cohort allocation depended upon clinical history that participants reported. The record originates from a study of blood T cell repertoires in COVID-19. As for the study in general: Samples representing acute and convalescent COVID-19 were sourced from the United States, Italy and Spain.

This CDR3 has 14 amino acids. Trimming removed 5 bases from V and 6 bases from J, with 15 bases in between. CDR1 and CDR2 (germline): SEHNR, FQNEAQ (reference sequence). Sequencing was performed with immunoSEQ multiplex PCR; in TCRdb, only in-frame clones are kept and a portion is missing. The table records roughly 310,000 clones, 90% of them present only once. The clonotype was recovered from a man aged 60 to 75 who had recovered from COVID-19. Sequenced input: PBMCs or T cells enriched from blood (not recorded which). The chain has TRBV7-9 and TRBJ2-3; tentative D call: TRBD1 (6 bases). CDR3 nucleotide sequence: TGTGCCAGCAGCCCAACAGGGCCTGAGGATACGCAGTATTTT. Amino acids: CASSPTGPEDTQYF. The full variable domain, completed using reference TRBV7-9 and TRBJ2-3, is DTGVSQNPRHKITKRGQNVTFRCDPISEHNRLYWYRQTLGQGPEFLTYFQNEAQLEKSRLLSDRFSAERPKGSFSTLEIQRTEQGDSAMYLCASSPTGPEDTQYFGPGTRLTVL.